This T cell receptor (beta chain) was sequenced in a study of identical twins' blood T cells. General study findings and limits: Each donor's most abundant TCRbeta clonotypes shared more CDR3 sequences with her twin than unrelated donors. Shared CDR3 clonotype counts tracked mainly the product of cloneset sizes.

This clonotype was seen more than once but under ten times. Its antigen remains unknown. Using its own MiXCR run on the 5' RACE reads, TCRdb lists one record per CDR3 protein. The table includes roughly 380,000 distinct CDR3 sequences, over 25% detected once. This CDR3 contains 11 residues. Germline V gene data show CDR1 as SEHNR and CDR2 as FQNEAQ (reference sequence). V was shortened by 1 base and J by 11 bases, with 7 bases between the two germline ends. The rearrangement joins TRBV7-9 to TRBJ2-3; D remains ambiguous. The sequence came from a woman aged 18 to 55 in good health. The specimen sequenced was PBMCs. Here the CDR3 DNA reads TGTGCCAGCAGCTTAGAACCGGGGCAGTATTTT. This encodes CASSLEPGQYF.